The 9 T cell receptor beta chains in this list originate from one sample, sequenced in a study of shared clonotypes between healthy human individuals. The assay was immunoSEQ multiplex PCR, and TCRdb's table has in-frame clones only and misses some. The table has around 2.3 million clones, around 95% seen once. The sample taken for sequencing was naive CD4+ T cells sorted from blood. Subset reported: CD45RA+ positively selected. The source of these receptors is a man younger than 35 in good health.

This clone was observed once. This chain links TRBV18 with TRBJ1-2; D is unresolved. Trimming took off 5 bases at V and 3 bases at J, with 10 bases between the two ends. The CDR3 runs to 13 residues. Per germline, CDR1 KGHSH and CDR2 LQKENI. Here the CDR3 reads CASSTLDDYGYTF. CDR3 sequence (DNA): TGTGCCAGCTCAACCCTCGATGACTATGGCTACACCTTC.

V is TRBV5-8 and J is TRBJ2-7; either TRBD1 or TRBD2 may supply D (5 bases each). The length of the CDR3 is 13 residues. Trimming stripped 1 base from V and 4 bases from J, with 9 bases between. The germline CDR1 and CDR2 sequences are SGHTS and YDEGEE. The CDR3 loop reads CASSLRQRYEQYF. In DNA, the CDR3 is TGTGCCAGCAGCTTGAGACAGCGGTACGAGCAGTACTTC.

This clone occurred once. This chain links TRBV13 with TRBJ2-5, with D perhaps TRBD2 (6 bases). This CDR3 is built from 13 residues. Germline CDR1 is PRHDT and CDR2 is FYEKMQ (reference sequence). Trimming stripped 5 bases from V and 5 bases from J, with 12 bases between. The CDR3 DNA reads TGTGCCAGCAGCCCGGGAGTGCGGGAGACCCAGTACTTC. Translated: CASSPGVRETQYF. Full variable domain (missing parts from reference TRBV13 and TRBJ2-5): AAGVIQSPRHLIKEKRETATLKCYPIPRHDTVYWYQQGPGQDPQFLISFYEKMQSDKGSIPDRFSAQQFSDYHSELNMSSLELGDSALYFCASSPGVRETQYFGPGTRLLVL.

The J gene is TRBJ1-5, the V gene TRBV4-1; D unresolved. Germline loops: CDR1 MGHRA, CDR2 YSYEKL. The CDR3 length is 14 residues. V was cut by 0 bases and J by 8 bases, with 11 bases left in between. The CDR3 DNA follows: TGCGCCAGCAGCCAAGATAGGGTTGGGGAGCCCCAGCATTTT. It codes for CASSQDRVGEPQHF.

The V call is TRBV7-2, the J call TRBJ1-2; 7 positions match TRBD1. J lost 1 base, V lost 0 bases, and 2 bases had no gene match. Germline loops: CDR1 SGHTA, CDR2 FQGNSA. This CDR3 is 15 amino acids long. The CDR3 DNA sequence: TGTGCCAGCAGCTTAGCCGGGACAGATAACTATGGCTACACCTTC. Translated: CASSLAGTDNYGYTF.

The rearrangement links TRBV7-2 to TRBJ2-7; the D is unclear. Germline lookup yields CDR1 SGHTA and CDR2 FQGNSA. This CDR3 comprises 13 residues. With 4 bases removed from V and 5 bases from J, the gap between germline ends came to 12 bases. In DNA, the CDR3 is TGTGCCAGCAGCTCTGTTCTTAACAACGAGCAGTACTTC. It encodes CASSSVLNNEQYF.

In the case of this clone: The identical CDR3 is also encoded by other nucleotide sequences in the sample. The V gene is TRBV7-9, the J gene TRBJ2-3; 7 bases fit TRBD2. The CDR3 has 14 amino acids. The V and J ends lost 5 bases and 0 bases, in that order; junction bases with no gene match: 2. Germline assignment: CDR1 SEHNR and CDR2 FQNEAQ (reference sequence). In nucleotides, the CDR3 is TGTGCCAGCAGCCCTAGCGGAAGCACAGATACGCAGTATTTT. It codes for CASSPSGSTDTQYF.

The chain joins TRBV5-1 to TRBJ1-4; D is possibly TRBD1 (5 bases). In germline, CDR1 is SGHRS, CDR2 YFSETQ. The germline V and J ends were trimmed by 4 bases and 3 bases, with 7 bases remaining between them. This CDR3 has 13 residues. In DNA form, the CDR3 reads TGCGCCAGCAGCGGGGGTTCTAATGAAAAACTGTTTTTT. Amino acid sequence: CASSGGSNEKLFF.

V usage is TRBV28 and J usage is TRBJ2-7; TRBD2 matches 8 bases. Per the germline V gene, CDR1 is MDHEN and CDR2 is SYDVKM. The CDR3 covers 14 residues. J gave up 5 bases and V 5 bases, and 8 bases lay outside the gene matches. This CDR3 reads CASSTRTSPHEQYF. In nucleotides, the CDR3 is TGTGCCAGCAGTACCCGGACTAGCCCCCACGAGCAGTACTTC.